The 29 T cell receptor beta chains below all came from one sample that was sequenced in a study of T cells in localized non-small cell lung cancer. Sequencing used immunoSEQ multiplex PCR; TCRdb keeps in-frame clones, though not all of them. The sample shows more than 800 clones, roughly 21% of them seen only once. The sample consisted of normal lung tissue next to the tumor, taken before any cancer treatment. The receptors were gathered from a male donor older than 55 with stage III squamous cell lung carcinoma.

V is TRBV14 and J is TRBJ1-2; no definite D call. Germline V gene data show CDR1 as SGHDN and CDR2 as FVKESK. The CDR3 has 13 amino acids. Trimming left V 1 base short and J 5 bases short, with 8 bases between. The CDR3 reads CASSQGSGYGYTF. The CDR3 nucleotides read TGTGCCAGCAGCCAAGGTTCAGGATATGGCTACACCTTC.

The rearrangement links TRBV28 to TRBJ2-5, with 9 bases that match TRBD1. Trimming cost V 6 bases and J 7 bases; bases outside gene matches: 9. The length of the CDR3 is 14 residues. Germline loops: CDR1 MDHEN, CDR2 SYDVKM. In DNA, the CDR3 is TGTGCCAGCAGCCCTCCGGGACAGGGCCCGACCCAGTACTTC. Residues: CASSPPGQGPTQYF.

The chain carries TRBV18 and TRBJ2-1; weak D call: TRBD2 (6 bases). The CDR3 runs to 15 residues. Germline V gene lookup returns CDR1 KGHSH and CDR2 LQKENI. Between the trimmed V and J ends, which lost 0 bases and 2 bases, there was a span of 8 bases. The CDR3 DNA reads TGTGCCAGCTCACCACCCGGGAGCGCCTACAATGAGCAGTTCTTC. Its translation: CASSPPGSAYNEQFF.

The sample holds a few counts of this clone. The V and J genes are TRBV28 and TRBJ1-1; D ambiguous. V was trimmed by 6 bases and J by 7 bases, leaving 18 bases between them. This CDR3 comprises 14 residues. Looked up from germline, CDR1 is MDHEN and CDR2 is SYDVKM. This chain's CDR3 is CASSPRLMGGEAFF. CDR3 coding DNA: TGTGCCAGCAGCCCTCGGCTGATGGGAGGTGAAGCTTTCTTT. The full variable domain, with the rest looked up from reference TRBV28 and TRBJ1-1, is DVKVTQSSRYLVKRTGEKVFLECVQDMDHENMFWYRQDPGLGLRLIYFSYDVKMKEKGDIPEGYSVSREKKERFSLILESASTNQTSMYLCASSPRLMGGEAFFGQGTRLTVV.

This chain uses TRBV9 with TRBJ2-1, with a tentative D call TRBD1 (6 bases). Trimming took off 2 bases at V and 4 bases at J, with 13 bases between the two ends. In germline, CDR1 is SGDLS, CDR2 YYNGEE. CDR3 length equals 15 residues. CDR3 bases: TGTGCCAGCAGCGTTTCCGGGACACTTTACAATGAGCAGTTCTTC. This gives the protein CASSVSGTLYNEQFF.

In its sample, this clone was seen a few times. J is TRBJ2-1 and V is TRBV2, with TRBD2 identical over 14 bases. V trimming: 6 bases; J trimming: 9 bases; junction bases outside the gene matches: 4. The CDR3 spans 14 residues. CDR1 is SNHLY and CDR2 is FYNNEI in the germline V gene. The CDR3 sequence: CASRATSGGGEQFF. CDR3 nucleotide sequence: TGTGCCAGCAGGGCGACTAGCGGGGGGGGTGAGCAGTTCTTC.

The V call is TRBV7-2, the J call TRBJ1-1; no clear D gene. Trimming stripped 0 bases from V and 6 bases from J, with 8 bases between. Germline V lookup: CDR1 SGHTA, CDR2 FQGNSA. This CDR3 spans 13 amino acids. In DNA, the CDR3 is TGTGCCAGCAGCTTAGCAGGAAGAGCTGAAGCTTTCTTT. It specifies CASSLAGRAEAFF.

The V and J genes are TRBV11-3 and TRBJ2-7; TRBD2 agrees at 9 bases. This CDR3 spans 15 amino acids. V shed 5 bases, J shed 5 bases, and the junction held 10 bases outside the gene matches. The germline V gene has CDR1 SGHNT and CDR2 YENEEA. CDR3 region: CASSQLGGGADEQYF. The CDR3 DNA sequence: TGTGCCAGCAGCCAGTTGGGCGGGGGGGCCGACGAGCAGTACTTC.

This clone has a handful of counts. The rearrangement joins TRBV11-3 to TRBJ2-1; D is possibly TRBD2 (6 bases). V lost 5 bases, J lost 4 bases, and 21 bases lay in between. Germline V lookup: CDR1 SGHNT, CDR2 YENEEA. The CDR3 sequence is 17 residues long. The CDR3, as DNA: TGTGCCAGCAGCCAAGGAGAGGGTGGAGGGGCTTACAATGAGCAGTTCTTC. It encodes CASSQGEGGGAYNEQFF.

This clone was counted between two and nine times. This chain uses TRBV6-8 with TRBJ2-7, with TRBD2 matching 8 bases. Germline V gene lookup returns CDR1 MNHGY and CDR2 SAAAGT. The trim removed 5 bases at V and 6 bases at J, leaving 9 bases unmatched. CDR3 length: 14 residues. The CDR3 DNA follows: TGTGCCAGCAGTCAGCCGGGACTAGGGTCCGAGCAGTACTTC. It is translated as CASSQPGLGSEQYF.

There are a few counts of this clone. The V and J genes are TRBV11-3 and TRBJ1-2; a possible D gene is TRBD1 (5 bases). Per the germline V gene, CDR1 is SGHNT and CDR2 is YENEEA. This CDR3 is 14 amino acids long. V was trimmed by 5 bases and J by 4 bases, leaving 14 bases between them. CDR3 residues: CASSDRQKIYGYTF. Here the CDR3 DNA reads TGTGCCAGCAGCGACAGACAGAAGATCTATGGCTACACCTTC.

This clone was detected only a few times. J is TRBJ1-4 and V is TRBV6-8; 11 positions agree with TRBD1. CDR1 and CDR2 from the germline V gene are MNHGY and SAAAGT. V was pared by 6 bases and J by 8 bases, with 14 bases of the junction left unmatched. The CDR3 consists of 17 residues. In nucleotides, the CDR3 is TGTGCCAGCAGAAAAGGGGACAGGGGGACCCGAGGGGAAAAACTGTTTTTT. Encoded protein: CASRKGDRGTRGEKLFF.

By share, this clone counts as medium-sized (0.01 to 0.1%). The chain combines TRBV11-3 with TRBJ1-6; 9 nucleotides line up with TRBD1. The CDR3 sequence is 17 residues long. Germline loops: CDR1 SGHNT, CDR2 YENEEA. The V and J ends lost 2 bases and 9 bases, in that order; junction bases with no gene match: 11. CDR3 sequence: CASSLHDRTGVSSPLHF. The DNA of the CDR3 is TGTGCCAGCAGCTTACACGATCGGACAGGGGTTAGTTCACCCCTCCACTTT.

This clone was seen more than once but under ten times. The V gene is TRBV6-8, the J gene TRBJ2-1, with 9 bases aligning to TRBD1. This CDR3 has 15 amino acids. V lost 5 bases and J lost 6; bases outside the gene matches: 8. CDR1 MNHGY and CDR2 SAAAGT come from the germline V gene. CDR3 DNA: TGTGCCAGCAGTCCTCCACCGACAGGGGGCAATGAGCAGTTCTTC. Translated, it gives CASSPPPTGGNEQFF.

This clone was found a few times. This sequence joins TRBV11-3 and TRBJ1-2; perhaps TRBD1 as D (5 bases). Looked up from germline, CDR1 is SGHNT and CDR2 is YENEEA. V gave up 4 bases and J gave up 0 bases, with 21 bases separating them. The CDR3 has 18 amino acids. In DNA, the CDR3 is TGTGCCAGCAGCTATAAAGTAGCCGGGGCCAGGACTAACTATGGCTACACCTTC. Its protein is CASSYKVAGARTNYGYTF.

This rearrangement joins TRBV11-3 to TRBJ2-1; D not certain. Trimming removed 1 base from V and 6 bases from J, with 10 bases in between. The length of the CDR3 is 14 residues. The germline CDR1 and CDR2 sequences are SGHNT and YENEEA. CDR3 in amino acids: CASSLGLGVNEQFF. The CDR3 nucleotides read TGTGCCAGCAGCTTAGGTCTTGGGGTCAATGAGCAGTTCTTC.

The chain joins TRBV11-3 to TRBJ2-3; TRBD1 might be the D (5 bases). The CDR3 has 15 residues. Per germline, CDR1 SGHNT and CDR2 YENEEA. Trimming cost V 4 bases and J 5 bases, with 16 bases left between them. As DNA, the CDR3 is TGTGCCAGCAGCTACACAGGCGTAGCAAGAGATACGCAGTATTTT. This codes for CASSYTGVARDTQYF.

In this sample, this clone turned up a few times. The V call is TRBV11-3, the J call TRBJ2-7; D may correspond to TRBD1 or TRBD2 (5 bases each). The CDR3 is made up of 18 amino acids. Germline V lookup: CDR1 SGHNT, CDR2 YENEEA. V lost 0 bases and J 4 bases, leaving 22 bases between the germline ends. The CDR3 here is CASSLEEVGRGLEYEQYF. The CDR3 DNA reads TGTGCCAGCAGCTTAGAGGAAGTCGGCCGGGGCCTCGAATACGAGCAGTACTTC.

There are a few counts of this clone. CDR3 nucleotides: TGTGCCAGCAGCGTAGGAGGAGTCCGGACTGAAGCTTTCTTT. Its protein product is CASSVGGVRTEAFF. This sequence joins TRBV9 and TRBJ1-1, with D unclear. This CDR3 is 14 amino acids long. Germline CDR1 SGDLS, CDR2 YYNGEE. V gave up 0 bases and J gave up 5 bases, with 11 bases separating them.

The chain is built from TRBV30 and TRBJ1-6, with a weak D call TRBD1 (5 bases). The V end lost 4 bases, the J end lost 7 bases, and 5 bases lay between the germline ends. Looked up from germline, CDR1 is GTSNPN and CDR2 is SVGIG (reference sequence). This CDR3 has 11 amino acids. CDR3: CAWNRNSPLHF. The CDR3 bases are TGTGCCTGGAACAGGAATTCACCCCTCCACTTT.

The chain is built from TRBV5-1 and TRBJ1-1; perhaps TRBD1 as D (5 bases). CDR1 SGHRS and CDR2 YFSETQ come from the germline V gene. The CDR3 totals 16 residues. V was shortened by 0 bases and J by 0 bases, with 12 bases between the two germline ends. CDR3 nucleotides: TGCGCCAGCAGCTTGGGGGACTTGACGATGAACACTGAAGCTTTCTTT. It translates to CASSLGDLTMNTEAFF.

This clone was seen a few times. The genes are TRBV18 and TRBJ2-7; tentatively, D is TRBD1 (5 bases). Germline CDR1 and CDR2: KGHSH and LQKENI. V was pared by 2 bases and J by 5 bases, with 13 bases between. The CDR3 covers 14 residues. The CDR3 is CASSPIGRAHEQYF. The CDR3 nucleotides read TGTGCCAGCTCACCAATCGGCAGGGCCCACGAGCAGTACTTC. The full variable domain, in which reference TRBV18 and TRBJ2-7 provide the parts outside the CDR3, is NAGVMQNPRHLVRRRGQEARLRCSPMKGHSHVYWYRQLPEEGLKFMVYLQKENIIDESGMPKERFSAEFPKEGPSILRIQQVVRGDSAAYFCASSPIGRAHEQYFGPGTRLTVT.

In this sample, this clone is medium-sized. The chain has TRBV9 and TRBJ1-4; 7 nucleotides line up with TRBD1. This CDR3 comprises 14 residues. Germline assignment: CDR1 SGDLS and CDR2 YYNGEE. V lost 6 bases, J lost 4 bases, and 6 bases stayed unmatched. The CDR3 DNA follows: TGTGCCAGCACCGGGACAGATAATAATGAAAAACTGTTTTTT. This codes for CASTGTDNNEKLFF. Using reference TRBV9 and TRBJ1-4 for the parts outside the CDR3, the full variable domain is DSGVTQTPKHLITATGQRVTLRCSPRSGDLSVYWYQQSLDQGLQFLIQYYNGEERAKGNILERFSAQQFPDLHSELNLSSLELGDSALYFCASTGTDNNEKLFFGSGTQLSVL.

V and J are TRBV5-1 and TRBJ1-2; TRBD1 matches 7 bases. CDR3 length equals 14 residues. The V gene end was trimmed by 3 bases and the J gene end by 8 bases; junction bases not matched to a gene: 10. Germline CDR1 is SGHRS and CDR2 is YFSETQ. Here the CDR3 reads CASSWGATGPGYTF. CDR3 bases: TGCGCCAGCAGCTGGGGGGCGACAGGGCCCGGCTACACCTTC. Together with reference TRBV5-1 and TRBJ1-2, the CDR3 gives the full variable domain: KAGVTQTPRYLIKTRGQQVTLSCSPISGHRSVSWYQQTPGQGLQFLFEYFSETQRNKGNFPGRFSGRQFSNSRSEMNVSTLELGDSALYLCASSWGATGPGYTFGSGTRLTVV.

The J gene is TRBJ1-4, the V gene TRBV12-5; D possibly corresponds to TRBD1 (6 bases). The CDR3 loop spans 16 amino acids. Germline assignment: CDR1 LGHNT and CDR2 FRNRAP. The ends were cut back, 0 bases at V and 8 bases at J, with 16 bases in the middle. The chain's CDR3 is CASGLVQGDGSEKLFF. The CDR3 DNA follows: TGTGCTAGTGGTTTGGTACAGGGAGATGGGTCGGAAAAACTGTTTTTT.

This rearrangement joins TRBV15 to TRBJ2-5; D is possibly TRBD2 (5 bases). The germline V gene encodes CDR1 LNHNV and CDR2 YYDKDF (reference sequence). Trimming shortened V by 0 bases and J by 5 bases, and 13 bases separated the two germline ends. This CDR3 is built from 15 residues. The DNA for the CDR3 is TGTGCCACCAGCAGAGATTCGGGGTGGGTGGAGACCCAGTACTTC. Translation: CATSRDSGWVETQYF.

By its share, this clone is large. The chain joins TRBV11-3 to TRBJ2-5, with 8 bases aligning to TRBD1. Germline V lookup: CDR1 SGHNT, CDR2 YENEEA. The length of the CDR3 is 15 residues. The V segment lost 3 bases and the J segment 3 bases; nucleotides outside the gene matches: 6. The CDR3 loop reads CASSFFGQGKETQYF. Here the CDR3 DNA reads TGTGCCAGCAGCTTTTTTGGACAGGGAAAAGAGACCCAGTACTTC.

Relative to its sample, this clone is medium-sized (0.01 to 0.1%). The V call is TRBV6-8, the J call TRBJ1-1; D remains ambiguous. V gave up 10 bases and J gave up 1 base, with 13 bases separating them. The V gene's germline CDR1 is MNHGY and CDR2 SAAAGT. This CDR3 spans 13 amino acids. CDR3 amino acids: CATSQPSNTEAFF. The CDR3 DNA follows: TGTGCCACCTCCCAACCCTCGAACACTGAAGCTTTCTTT.

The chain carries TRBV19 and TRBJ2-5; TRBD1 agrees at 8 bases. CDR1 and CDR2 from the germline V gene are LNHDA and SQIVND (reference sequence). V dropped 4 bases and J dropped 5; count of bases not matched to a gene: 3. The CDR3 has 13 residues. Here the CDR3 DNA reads TGTGCCAGTAGTACAGGGGGCTGGGAGACCCAGTACTTC. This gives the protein CASSTGGWETQYF.